This entry lists 28 T cell receptor beta chains sequenced from one sample in a study of STAT5B mutations in CD4+ large granular lymphocyte leukemia. Assay: immunoSEQ multiplex PCR; the TCRdb copy retains only in-frame clones and omits some. The repertoire holds tens of thousands of clones, with approximately 85% as singletons. Specimen: CD4+ T cells from blood buffy coats. The source of these receptors is a human donor in good health.

The chain uses TRBV7-9 and TRBJ1-2; D gene uncertain. This CDR3 spans 13 amino acids. The V gene lost 5 bases and the J gene lost 0 bases, with 7 bases spanning the gap. The germline CDR1 and CDR2 sequences are SEHNR and FQNEAQ (reference sequence). CDR3 coding DNA: TGTGCCAGCAGCATAGAAGCTAACTATGGCTACACCTTC. This sequence encodes CASSIEANYGYTF. Combining the CDR3 with reference TRBV7-9 and TRBJ1-2 gives the whole variable domain DTGVSQNPRHKITKRGQNVTFRCDPISEHNRLYWYRQTLGQGPEFLTYFQNEAQLEKSRLLSDRFSAERPKGSFSTLEIQRTEQGDSAMYLCASSIEANYGYTFGSGTRLTVV.

This chain joins TRBV11-3 and TRBJ2-7, with D possibly called TRBD1 or TRBD2 (7 bases each). CDR1 SGHNT and CDR2 YENEEA come from the germline V gene. CDR3 length equals 14 residues. The V end lost 3 bases, the J end lost 6 bases, and 15 bases lay between the germline ends. In nucleotides, the CDR3 is TGTGCCAGCAGCTTCCGGGCAGGGGGGGGCGAGCAGTACTTC. This translates into CASSFRAGGGEQYF.

This chain uses TRBV5-6 with TRBJ2-5; D tentatively fits TRBD1 or TRBD2 (5 bases each). V lost 5 bases, J lost 0 bases, and 17 bases lay in between. The CDR3 consists of 16 residues. Germline V CDR1 and CDR2: SGHDT, YYEEEE. CDR3 region: CASRSEPGTHQETQYF. CDR3 nucleotide sequence: TGTGCCAGCAGATCGGAGCCGGGGACGCACCAAGAGACCCAGTACTTC.

This chain uses TRBV6-5 with TRBJ2-7; 9 bases agree with TRBD2. Germline CDR1 MNHEY, CDR2 SVGAGI. The CDR3 is made up of 15 amino acids. V gave up 4 bases and J gave up 0 bases; unmatched junction bases: 4. The CDR3 loop reads CASSSRTSDSYEQYF. In nucleotides, the CDR3 is TGTGCCAGCAGTTCGCGGACTAGCGACTCCTACGAGCAGTACTTC.

The genes are TRBV9 and TRBJ2-4; D gene uncertain. CDR3 size: 15 residues. V was pared by 0 bases and J by 4 bases, with 11 bases between. Germline V gives CDR1 SGDLS, CDR2 YYNGEE. CDR3 region: CASSVADGVKNIQYF. As DNA, the CDR3 is TGTGCCAGCAGCGTAGCAGACGGCGTTAAAAACATTCAGTACTTC.

The chain couples TRBV6-6 to TRBJ2-7; D is possibly TRBD1 (5 bases). The CDR3 sequence is 13 residues long. The germline V gene has CDR1 MNHNY and CDR2 SVGAGI (reference sequence). V lost 5 bases and J 4 bases, leaving 12 bases between the germline ends. In nucleotides, the CDR3 is TGTGCCAGCAGTCTCGCGACAGAATACGAGCAGTACTTC. Amino acid sequence: CASSLATEYEQYF.

The gene calls are TRBV9 and TRBJ1-4, with D hard to call. The germline V gene has CDR1 SGDLS and CDR2 YYNGEE. V was pared by 2 bases and J by 0 bases, with 11 bases between. This CDR3 has 16 amino acids. The CDR3 region has the DNA TGTGCCAGCAGCGTGGGCAGGATTGCAACTAATGAAAAACTGTTTTTT. This codes for CASSVGRIATNEKLFF.

The rearrangement uses TRBV7-2 and TRBJ2-3, with 9 bases lining up with TRBD2. The length of the CDR3 is 16 residues. V dropped 2 bases and J dropped 1; count of bases not matched to a gene: 4. Germline CDR1 SGHTA, CDR2 FQGNSA. CDR3 in amino acids: CASSLKASGGTDTQYF. The CDR3, as DNA: TGTGCCAGCAGCTTAAAGGCTAGCGGGGGCACAGATACGCAGTATTTT.

This clone has only a few counts. The chain recombines TRBV5-1 with TRBJ2-7; 7 positions match TRBD1. V gave up 2 bases and J gave up 2 bases; unmatched junction bases: 4. CDR3 length: 14 amino acids. Germline CDR1 and CDR2: SGHRS and YFSETQ. CDR3 loop: CASSFPGGPYEQYF. The CDR3 nucleotides read TGCGCCAGCAGCTTCCCAGGGGGTCCCTACGAGCAGTACTTC.

J is TRBJ1-5 and V is TRBV6-5, with 9 bases matching TRBD1. V lost 7 bases to trimming and J lost 1 base; unmatched junction nucleotides: 5. The V gene's germline CDR1 is MNHEY and CDR2 SVGAGI. The CDR3 loop spans 15 amino acids. The CDR3 sequence is CASKMGQGSNQPQHF. CDR3 in DNA: TGTGCCAGCAAAATGGGACAGGGAAGCAATCAGCCCCAGCATTTT.

The V and J genes are TRBV10-3 and TRBJ2-3, with 7 bases that match TRBD2. The CDR3 has 17 residues. Germline trimming cut 4 bases from V and 3 bases from J; bases unmatched to any gene: 13. Germline CDR1 is ENHRY and CDR2 is SYGVKD. CDR3: CAISVGLAGDGTDTQYF. CDR3 nucleotides: TGTGCCATCAGTGTAGGGTTGGCGGGAGACGGGACAGATACGCAGTATTTT.

This chain connects TRBV2 to TRBJ2-2; 11 bases line up with TRBD2. Germline V CDR1 and CDR2: SNHLY, FYNNEI. The ends lost 1 base at V and 6 bases at J; junction bases unmatched: 4. The CDR3 extends over 16 amino acids. The CDR3 sequence: CASSEDSGGASGELFF. CDR3 nucleotides: TGTGCCAGCAGTGAAGATAGCGGGGGGGCGTCCGGGGAGCTGTTTTTT.

The chain has TRBV6-1 and TRBJ2-1; TRBD1 agrees at 10 bases. From germline, CDR1 is MNHNS and CDR2 SASEGT. J was trimmed by 3 bases and V by 6 bases; bases with no gene match: 5. The CDR3 has 15 amino acids. In nucleotides, the CDR3 is TGTGCCAGCAGGACCGACAGGGGGCTCTACAATGAGCAGTTCTTC. This sequence encodes CASRTDRGLYNEQFF.

The table lists this clone with a few counts. J is TRBJ2-7 and V is TRBV5-1; 7 nucleotides match TRBD2. The CDR3 extends over 15 amino acids. The germline CDR1 and CDR2 sequences are SGHRS and YFSETQ. V lost 4 bases and J lost 1; bases outside the gene matches: 8. This CDR3 reads CASSREASGSYEQYF. CDR3 bases: TGCGCCAGCAGCCGGGAGGCTAGCGGTTCCTACGAGCAGTACTTC.

This clone is a singleton in its sample. This chain links TRBV9 with TRBJ2-2; unclear D gene. Trimming shortened V by 0 bases and J by 6 bases, and 6 bases separated the two germline ends. This CDR3 region has 13 residues. Germline-derived CDR1 and CDR2 are SGDLS and YYNGEE. DNA of the CDR3: TGTGCCAGCAGCGTAGTTGGTTCCGGGGAGCTGTTTTTT. It specifies CASSVVGSGELFF. The whole variable domain, filled in from reference TRBV9 and TRBJ2-2, reads DSGVTQTPKHLITATGQRVTLRCSPRSGDLSVYWYQQSLDQGLQFLIQYYNGEERAKGNILERFSAQQFPDLHSELNLSSLELGDSALYFCASSVVGSGELFFGEGSRLTVL.

The V gene is TRBV6-1, the J gene TRBJ2-7, with TRBD1 matching over 8 bases. The germline V gene has CDR1 MNHNS and CDR2 SASEGT. The V and J ends lost 5 bases and 2 bases, in that order; junction bases with no gene match: 8. This CDR3 is built from 15 residues. The CDR3 reads CASSLTGAKTYEQYF. In DNA, the CDR3 is TGTGCCAGCAGTTTGACAGGGGCTAAAACCTACGAGCAGTACTTC.

The chain combines TRBV4-1 with TRBJ1-2, with D perhaps TRBD1 (6 bases). Trimming pared 0 bases from V and 8 bases from J, leaving 10 bases between. The CDR3 has 13 amino acids. The germline V gene has CDR1 MGHRA and CDR2 YSYEKL. The CDR3: CASSQEGARGYTF. The CDR3, as DNA: TGCGCCAGCAGCCAAGAGGGGGCGCGGGGCTACACCTTC.

The rearrangement joins TRBV30 to TRBJ2-6, with D possibly TRBD2 on 6 matching bases. Germline loops: CDR1 GTSNPN, CDR2 SVGIG (reference sequence). V dropped 4 bases and J dropped 1 base, with 11 bases sitting between them. This CDR3 contains 15 residues. CDR3 amino acids: CAWTWGESGANVLTF. The DNA of the CDR3 is TGTGCCTGGACGTGGGGGGAATCTGGGGCCAACGTCCTGACTTTC.

The chain links TRBV18 to TRBJ2-5, with 7 nucleotides matching TRBD1. Germline values: CDR1 KGHSH, CDR2 LQKENI. CDR3 length equals 17 residues. V shed 0 bases, J shed 1 base, and the junction held 8 bases outside the gene matches. DNA of the CDR3: TGTGCCAGCTCACCACCGGTTGGGACAGTAAGCCAAGAGACCCAGTACTTC. Its translation: CASSPPVGTVSQETQYF. Looking up the rest from reference TRBV18 and TRBJ2-5 gives the full variable domain: NAGVMQNPRHLVRRRGQEARLRCSPMKGHSHVYWYRQLPEEGLKFMVYLQKENIIDESGMPKERFSAEFPKEGPSILRIQQVVRGDSAAYFCASSPPVGTVSQETQYFGPGTRLLVL.

The rearrangement joins TRBV5-4 to TRBJ2-3; 16 bases map to TRBD2. CDR3 length: 17 residues. Losses at the gene ends were 4 bases for V and 2 bases for J; bases not matched to a gene: 4. Germline V lookup: CDR1 SGHNT, CDR2 YYREEE (reference sequence). The CDR3 sequence: CASSAGTSGRVTDTQYF. CDR3 sequence (DNA): TGTGCCAGCAGCGCAGGGACTAGCGGGAGGGTCACAGATACGCAGTATTTT.

J is TRBJ2-2 and V is TRBV10-2; 7 positions match TRBD1. This CDR3 is built from 14 residues. The V and J ends lost 6 bases and 1 base, in that order; junction bases with no gene match: 2. The germline V gene encodes CDR1 WSHSY and CDR2 SAAADI. The CDR3 reads CASSDRVNTGELFF. The CDR3 DNA follows: TGCGCCAGCAGCGACAGGGTGAACACCGGGGAGCTGTTTTTT.

The rearrangement links TRBV18 to TRBJ2-2, with D perhaps TRBD1 or TRBD2 (5 bases each). The CDR3 sequence is 17 residues long. Per the germline V gene, CDR1 is KGHSH and CDR2 is LQKENI. The V and J ends lost 3 bases and 3 bases respectively, with 17 bases between them. In DNA, the CDR3 is TGTGCCAGCTCACCCCGCCTACTGGGGCGGGACACCGGGGAGCTGTTTTTT. Encoded protein: CASSPRLLGRDTGELFF.

This chain joins TRBV29-1 and TRBJ2-7; D ambiguous. This CDR3 is 13 amino acids long. V was cut by 2 bases and J by 0 bases, with 8 bases left in between. CDR1 is SQVTM and CDR2 is ANQGSEA in the germline V gene. CDR3 nucleotide sequence: TGCAGCGTTGAACTAGAAAGCTCCTACGAGCAGTACTTC. Protein: CSVELESSYEQYF.

The V gene is TRBV29-1, the J gene TRBJ1-2; 8 bases agree with TRBD1. Per the germline V gene, CDR1 is SQVTM and CDR2 is ANQGSEA. The junction had 14 bases not matched to a gene; V was cut back by 4 bases and J by 4 bases. The CDR3 is 16 residues long. Here the CDR3 DNA reads TGCAGCGTTGTGGGGCAGGGGGCCAACAGGAGCTATGGCTACACCTTC. Protein sequence: CSVVGQGANRSYGYTF.

Of note for this clone: The junction does not match germline at one end; this may be a read error. This chain uses TRBV4-3 with TRBJ1-1; D is undetermined. Germline loops: CDR1 LGHNA, CDR2 YSLEER. CDR3 size: 13 residues. CDR3 residues: CASSQDSFTKAFF. CDR3 coding DNA: TGCGCCAGCAGCCAAGACTCCTTCACTAAAGCTTTCTTT.

The chain recombines TRBV10-2 with TRBJ1-2; D uncertain. CDR1 is WSHSY and CDR2 is SAAADI in the germline V gene. This CDR3 has 16 amino acids. Trimming took 2 bases from V and 8 from J, leaving 21 bases between them. The CDR3 loop is CASSEPRFQTFMGYTF. CDR3 sequence (DNA): TGCGCCAGCAGTGAGCCCCGGTTTCAGACGTTTATGGGCTACACCTTC.

The V gene is TRBV9, the J gene TRBJ1-3; the D is unclear. The length of the CDR3 is 16 residues. Trimming pared 0 bases from V and 3 bases from J, leaving 13 bases between. CDR1 and CDR2 (germline): SGDLS, YYNGEE. The CDR3 reads CASSVVDDGVGNTIYF. In DNA form, the CDR3 reads TGTGCCAGCAGCGTAGTGGACGACGGAGTTGGAAACACCATATATTTT.

The chain couples TRBV9 to TRBJ2-6; perhaps D is TRBD1 or TRBD2 (5 bases each). Trimming shortened V by 3 bases and J by 2 bases, and 24 bases separated the two germline ends. CDR3 length: 20 residues. The germline gives CDR1 SGDLS, CDR2 YYNGEE. CDR3 nucleotides: TGTGCCAGCAGCGCTCACATAGACGGGGCGATGATGGCTGGGGCCAACGTCCTGACTTTC. Amino acid sequence: CASSAHIDGAMMAGANVLTF. The complete variable domain, with remaining parts taken from reference TRBV9 and TRBJ2-6, reads DSGVTQTPKHLITATGQRVTLRCSPRSGDLSVYWYQQSLDQGLQFLIQYYNGEERAKGNILERFSAQQFPDLHSELNLSSLELGDSALYFCASSAHIDGAMMAGANVLTFGAGSRLTVL.